A selection of T cell receptor beta chains follows, all from one sample in a study of identical twins. TCRdb itself ran the 5' RACE reads through MiXCR, one entry per CDR3 protein. The repertoire has 420,000 or so distinct CDR3 sequences, 18% of them found once; the top ten carry approximately 12%. The sample consisted of naive T cells sorted from blood. These TCRs come from a man aged 45-65 years in good health. Both conserved end residues are part of each CDR3. The order of the fields is clone size, V gene, D gene, J gene, CDR3 protein, CDR3 DNA. The D gene is left open where the match is weak. Clone size appears in some rows only: once, few, many, or a class for an expanded clone.

>NA|TRBV10-3|NA|TRBJ1-2
CAISVDTRYGYTF
TGTGCCATCAGTGTAGATACCCGTTATGGCTACACCTTC
>few|TRBV12-3/TRBV12-4|NA|TRBJ2-1
CASRPQGLNEQFF
TGTGCCAGCAGACCTCAGGGACTCAATGAGCAGTTCTTC
>many|TRBV20-1|NA|TRBJ2-5
CSARDLTAQETQYF
TGCAGTGCTAGAGATTTAACAGCACAAGAGACCCAGTACTTC
>few|TRBV20-1|NA|TRBJ2-7
CSVQRPTYEQYF
TGCAGTGTCCAGCGCCCAACCTACGAGCAGTACTTC
>NA|TRBV28|NA|TRBJ2-7
CASSFRFDKGSYEQYF
TGTGCCAGCAGTTTTAGGTTCGATAAGGGCTCCTACGAGCAGTACTTC
>few|TRBV10-3|NA|TRBJ2-2
CAISESTPNTGELFF
TGTGCCATCAGTGAGTCGACCCCGAACACCGGGGAGCTGTTTTTT
>NA|TRBV6-5|TRBD2|TRBJ2-1
CASSYLSGRQEFF
TGTGCCAGCAGTTACCTTAGCGGGAGGCAGGAGTTCTTC
>many|TRBV6-1|NA|TRBJ2-1
CASSTRSSYNEQFF
TGTGCCAGCAGTACACGCAGCTCCTACAATGAGCAGTTCTTC
>NA|TRBV5-1|NA|TRBJ2-5
CATTRDQETQYF
TGCGCCACCACCAGGGACCAAGAGACCCAGTACTTC
>NA|TRBV27|NA|TRBJ1-2
CASSPRGQGYYYGYTF
TGTGCCAGCAGTCCTCGAGGCCAGGGGTATTACTATGGCTACACCTTC
>NA|TRBV7-9|TRBD1|TRBJ2-7
CASSSARTGRSYEQYF
TGTGCCAGCAGCTCGGCCCGGACAGGCCGGTCCTACGAGCAGTACTTC
>NA|TRBV20-1|NA|TRBJ1-5
CSASVGGVNQPQHF
TGCAGTGCTAGCGTGGGCGGGGTTAATCAGCCCCAGCATTTT
>NA|TRBV11-2|TRBD2|TRBJ2-1
CASSVAGGFYNEQFF
TGTGCCAGCAGCGTAGCGGGAGGCTTCTACAATGAGCAGTTCTTC
>few|TRBV20-1|NA|TRBJ2-5
CSATTKQETQYF
TGCAGTGCTACGACTAAACAAGAGACCCAGTACTTC
>NA|TRBV3-1|NA|TRBJ2-1
CASSPYSGISYNEQFF
TGTGCCAGCAGCCCTTATAGCGGTATCTCCTACAATGAGCAGTTCTTC
>few|TRBV11-2|TRBD1|TRBJ2-3
CASRNHGTGSTDTQYF
TGTGCCAGCAGAAACCATGGGACAGGGAGCACAGATACGCAGTATTTT
>NA|TRBV19|TRBD2|TRBJ2-7
CASSIASGRSYEQYF
TGTGCCAGTAGTATAGCTAGCGGGAGAAGCTACGAGCAGTACTTC
>few|TRBV6-1|TRBD1|TRBJ2-1
CASKGTGDNNEQFF
TGTGCCAGCAAGGGGACAGGCGATAACAATGAGCAGTTCTTC
>few|TRBV20-1|NA|TRBJ2-7
CSARDFKGRLYEQYF
TGCAGTGCTAGAGATTTTAAGGGACGGCTCTACGAGCAGTACTTC
>NA|TRBV5-5|NA|TRBJ2-7
CASSLARGGMEQYF
TGTGCCAGCAGCTTGGCCAGGGGAGGCATGGAGCAGTACTTC
>many|TRBV20-1|NA|TRBJ2-5
CSARGQKGGYQETQYF
TGCAGTGCTAGAGGACAGAAAGGGGGGTACCAAGAGACCCAGTACTTC
>few|TRBV12-3/TRBV12-4|TRBD1|TRBJ1-1
CASRRDRGWYTEAFF
TGTGCCAGCAGACGAGACAGGGGTTGGTACACTGAAGCTTTCTTT
>NA|TRBV5-1|TRBD2|TRBJ2-1
CASSSTSGGAPHEQFF
TGCGCCAGCAGCAGTACTAGCGGGGGGGCTCCACATGAGCAGTTCTTC
>many|TRBV12-3/TRBV12-4|NA|TRBJ2-5
CASSWGDRETQYF
TGTGCCAGCAGTTGGGGGGATCGGGAGACCCAGTACTTC
>few|TRBV5-1|TRBD2|TRBJ2-1
CASQPGLAVHSYNEQFF
TGCGCCAGTCAGCCGGGACTAGCGGTTCACTCCTACAATGAGCAGTTCTTC
>few|TRBV7-2|TRBD2|TRBJ2-1
CASSLVLADNEQFF
TGTGCCAGCAGCTTAGTACTAGCGGACAATGAGCAGTTCTTC
>few|TRBV5-1|NA|TRBJ2-7
CASSSGPGSYEQYF
TGCGCCAGCAGCTCGGGACCGGGCTCCTACGAGCAGTACTTC
>few|TRBV20-1|TRBD2|TRBJ2-1
CSARRTSGRSYNEQFF
TGCAGTGCTCGAAGGACTAGCGGGAGGTCCTACAATGAGCAGTTCTTC
>few|TRBV10-3|NA|TRBJ2-5
CAISKNREGETQYF
TGTGCCATCAGCAAAAACAGGGAAGGGGAGACCCAGTACTTC
>NA|TRBV18|TRBD1|TRBJ1-4
CASSPITAGQINEKLFF
TGTGCCAGCTCACCAATCACTGCGGGACAGATTAATGAAAAACTGTTTTTT